This paragraph covers one T cell receptor (beta chain) sequence. This clonotype came up many times. The antigen this receptor binds is unknown. The input lacks base qualities; no much larger clone sits a single base away. These data originate in a study of CD8 T cells in ankylosing spondylitis listed by TCRdb under 2017. Looking at the study overall: The study set out to find disease-linked TCR variants by profiling T cell receptor beta repertoires in ankylosing spondylitis patients and healthy donors. In total, the full study cohort was made up of some 100 healthy donors and 25 to 30 ankylosing spondylitis patients. Samples of peripheral blood were taken, and for ankylosing spondylitis patients, synovial fluid was collected as well. The research as a whole found: A TCR beta motif of several highly homologous amino acid variants appeared characteristic of blood from ankylosing spondylitis patients. Significant enrichment of the disease-linked clones was reported in matched synovial fluid samples from ankylosing spondylitis patients. The disease-linked clones showed a CD8+ phenotype and occurred at relatively low frequencies in peripheral blood. Some TCR beta motif variants had previously been reported in synovial fluid and blood of reactive arthritis patients, which suggested common disease-initiation mechanisms.

The CDR3 starts with the cysteine, ends with the phenylalanine, and has 10 residues. Only CDR3 DNA remains: 30 bases, in frame from the first base. V drops 2 bases and J drops 9 bases, leaving 7 bases in between. CDR1 and CDR2, per the germline V gene (reference sequence), are DFQATT and SNEGSKA. The data were produced on an Illumina HiSeq 2500. TCR beta libraries were prepared by quantitative 5'-RACE with molecular barcodes. The original pipeline was this. Disease-linked TCR variants were identified with a new computational method built on a probabilistic model of VDJ rearrangement. Starting from the raw public reads, TCRdb applied fastp trimming at Q25, assembled clones with MiXCR and retained in-frame beta chains. CDR3 protein sequences are deduplicated, and each keeps its most common genes and DNA. These V and J calls are TCRdb output, not the study's own analysis. The sample includes some 220,000 distinct CDR3 sequences, with about 10% observed a single time. The ten largest clones add up to roughly 2.5% of the sample.

Specimen: blood, either unsorted or a sorted T cell fraction (not recorded which). This chain joins TRBV20-1 to TRBJ1-1, with no confident D gene call. This TCR was recovered from a male donor with ankylosing spondylitis or in good health (not recorded which). The DNA sequence follows: TGCAGTGCTAGATATTCTAAAGCTTTCTTT. Its product reads: CSARYSKAFF.